The source of this T cell receptor beta chain is a study of blood T cell repertoires in COVID-19 (TCRdb year 2020). Concerning the study at large: The collaborator samples originated in the United States, Italy and Spain and spanned the acute and convalescent phases of COVID-19. The samples were drawn from two sources: the first 160 participants of the ongoing ImmuneRACE study, and fewer than 1,500 subjects contributed by 6 global collaborators. Deeply sampled blood TCRbeta repertoires from subjects exposed to, actively infected with, or recovered from COVID-19 were included in the dataset. The sample metadata nearly always contained a de-identified subject ID, COVID-19 status, age in years and sex. HLA class I and class II types, where available, came from metadata supplied by the sample provider rather than from assay-based typing. The repertoires were made available in a free public database intended to serve as a resource for research on the immune response to SARS-CoV-2. The prospective study material was composed of cDNA or gDNA derived from T cells, B-cell-depleted T cells, or PBMCs.

From V the trimming removes 5 bases and from J it removes 5 bases, while the gene matches leave 6 bases of the junction unaccounted for. The CDR3 numbers 15 residues from cysteine through phenylalanine. Only CDR3 DNA remains: 45 bases, in frame from the first base. Looking up the germline V gene yields CDR1 MDHEN and CDR2 SYDVKM. The immunoSEQ Assay, a bias-controlled multiplex PCR, was used to amplify TCRbeta CDR3 regions from genomic DNA. As for how the authors treated the data: The number of nucleated cells in each sample was estimated from the amplification of reference gene primers within the assay. To quantify the absolute abundance of each unique TCRbeta CDR3 rearrangement, sequence reads were collapsed and filtered. For each sample, productive Simpson clonality was calculated as the square root of Simpson's diversity index across productive rearrangements. Drawn from immuneACCESS, this table holds only the in-frame rearrangements with V and J called that TCRdb kept. Clones are partly lost; checked studies trace under half to an unresolved V gene and leave the rest unexplained. V and J calls and clone size are those listed in that table; D and trimming were worked out from the DNA. Present in this sample are about 35,000 clones, roughly four fifths of which were seen just once. Of the sample, roughly 40% falls within the top ten clones.

Summary of the overall study and its limitations: Clinical and demographic metadata were provided uncurated, with the amount varying by source and participant.

Each collaborating institution followed its own protocols to collect whole blood in K2EDTA tubes. For TCRbeta analysis, collaborators shipped samples in one of three forms: frozen whole blood, isolated PBMCs, or DNA extracted from either of those sample types. Of note for this clone: Its specific antigen is unknown. No qualities accompany the bases; no much larger clone lies one base away.

The chain couples TRBV28 to TRBJ1-6, with 7 bases aligning to TRBD1. The sequencing input was peripheral blood. This TCR was recovered from an elderly man with active or convalescent COVID-19. Here the CDR3 is given as CASSKQGTDNSPLHF. The sequenced DNA: TGTGCCAGCAGTAAACAGGGGACAGATAATTCACCCCTCCACTTT.